The source of this TCR beta chain is a study of liver allograft versus peripheral blood T cells. Study overall: Recipients' peripheral blood served as the comparator for T cell receptor repertoires in transplanted livers.

Points from the study as a whole: Peripheral blood reportedly held T cell receptor repertoires that differed from those inside liver allografts.

This CDR3 region has 14 residues. With V trimmed by 6 bases and J by 10 bases, 10 bases remained unmatched. TCRdb reanalysed the reads using MiXCR and keeps one entry per CDR3 protein. The repertoire holds about 8,600 distinct CDR3 sequences, roughly 17% seen once, with less than 2% in the top ten. This clonotype was picked up a small number of times. The antigen is not known. The receptor was derived from a human patient who had a liver transplant. Some T cells may arise from the graft donor. V is TRBV12-3 or TRBV12-4 and J is TRBJ1-4; 8 nucleotides line up with TRBD1. In nucleotides, the CDR3 is TGTGCCAGCAGCCCCGGGACAGGTGTGGGAAAACTGTTTTTT. As protein: CASSPGTGVGKLFF.